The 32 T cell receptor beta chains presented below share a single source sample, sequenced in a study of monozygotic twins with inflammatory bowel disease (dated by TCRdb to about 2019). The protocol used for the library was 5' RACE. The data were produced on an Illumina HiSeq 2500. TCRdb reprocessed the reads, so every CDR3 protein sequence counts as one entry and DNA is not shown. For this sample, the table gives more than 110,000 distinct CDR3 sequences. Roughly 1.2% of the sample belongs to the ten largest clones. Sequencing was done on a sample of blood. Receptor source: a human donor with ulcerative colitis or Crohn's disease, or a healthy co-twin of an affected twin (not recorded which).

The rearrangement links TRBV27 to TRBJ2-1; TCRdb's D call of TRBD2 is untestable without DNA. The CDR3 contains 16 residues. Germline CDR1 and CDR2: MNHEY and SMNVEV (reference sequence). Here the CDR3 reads CASSLSGLEIGNEQFF.

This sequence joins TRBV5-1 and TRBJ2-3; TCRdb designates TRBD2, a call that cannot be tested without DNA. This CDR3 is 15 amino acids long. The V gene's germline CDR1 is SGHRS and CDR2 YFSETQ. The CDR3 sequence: CASSLVGEAKDTQYF.

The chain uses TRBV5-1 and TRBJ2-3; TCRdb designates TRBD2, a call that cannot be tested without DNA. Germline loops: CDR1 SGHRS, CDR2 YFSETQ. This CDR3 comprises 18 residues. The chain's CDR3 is CASRTGTSGYTDRDTQYF.

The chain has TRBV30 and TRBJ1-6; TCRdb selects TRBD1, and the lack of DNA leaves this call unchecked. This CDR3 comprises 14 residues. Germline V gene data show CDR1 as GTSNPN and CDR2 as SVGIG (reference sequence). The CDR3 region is CAWSVGGGSSPLHF.

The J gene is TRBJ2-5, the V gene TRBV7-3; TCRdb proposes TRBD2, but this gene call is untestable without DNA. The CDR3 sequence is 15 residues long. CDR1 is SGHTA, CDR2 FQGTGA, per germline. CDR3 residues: CASSPGLAVQETQYF.

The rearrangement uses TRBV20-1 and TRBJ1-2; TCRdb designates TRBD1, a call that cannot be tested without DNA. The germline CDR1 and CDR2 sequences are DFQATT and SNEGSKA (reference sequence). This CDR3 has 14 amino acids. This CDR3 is CSARDRGFYYGYTF.

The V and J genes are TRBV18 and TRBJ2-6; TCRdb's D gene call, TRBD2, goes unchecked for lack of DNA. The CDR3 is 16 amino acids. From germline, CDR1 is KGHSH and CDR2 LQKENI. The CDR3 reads CASSPGASSGANVLTF.

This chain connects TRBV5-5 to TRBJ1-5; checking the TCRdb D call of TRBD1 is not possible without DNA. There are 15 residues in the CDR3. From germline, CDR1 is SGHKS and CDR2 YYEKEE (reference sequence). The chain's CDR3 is CASSLAWGYNQPQHF.

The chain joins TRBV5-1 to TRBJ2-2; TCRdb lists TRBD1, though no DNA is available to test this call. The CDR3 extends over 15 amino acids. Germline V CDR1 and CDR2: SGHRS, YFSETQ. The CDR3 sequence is CASSYDRGSTGELFF.

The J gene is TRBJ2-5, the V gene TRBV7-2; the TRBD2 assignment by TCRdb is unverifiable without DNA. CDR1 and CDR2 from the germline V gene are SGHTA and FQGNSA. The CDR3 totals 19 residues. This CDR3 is CASSLAWGGWGVLPETQYF.

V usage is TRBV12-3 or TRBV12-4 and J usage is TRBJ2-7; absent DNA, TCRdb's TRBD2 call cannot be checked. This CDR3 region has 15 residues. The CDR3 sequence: CASSLRGLDSYEQYF.

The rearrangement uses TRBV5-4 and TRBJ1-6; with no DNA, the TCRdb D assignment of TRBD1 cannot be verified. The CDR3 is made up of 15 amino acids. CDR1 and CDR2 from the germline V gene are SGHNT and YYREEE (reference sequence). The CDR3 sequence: CASSQPDRDNSPLHF.

The CDR3 loop reads CASSLEGARNSPLHF. This chain connects TRBV5-1 to TRBJ1-6; TCRdb indicates TRBD1, and absent DNA this call remains unverified. This CDR3 region has 15 residues. Germline V gene lookup returns CDR1 SGHRS and CDR2 YFSETQ.

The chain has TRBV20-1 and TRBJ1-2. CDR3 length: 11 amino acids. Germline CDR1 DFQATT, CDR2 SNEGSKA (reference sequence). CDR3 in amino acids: CSSYKNYGYTF.

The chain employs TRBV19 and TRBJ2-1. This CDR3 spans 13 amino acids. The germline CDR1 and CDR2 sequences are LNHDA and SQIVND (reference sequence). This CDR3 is CASSTRHYNEQFF.

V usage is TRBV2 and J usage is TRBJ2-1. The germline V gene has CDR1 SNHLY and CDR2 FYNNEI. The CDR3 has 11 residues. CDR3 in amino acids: CASSEVPEQFF.

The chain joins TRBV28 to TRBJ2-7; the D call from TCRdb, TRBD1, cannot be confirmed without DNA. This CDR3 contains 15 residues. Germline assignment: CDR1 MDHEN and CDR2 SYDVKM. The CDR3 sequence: CASRDRGQGSYEQYF.

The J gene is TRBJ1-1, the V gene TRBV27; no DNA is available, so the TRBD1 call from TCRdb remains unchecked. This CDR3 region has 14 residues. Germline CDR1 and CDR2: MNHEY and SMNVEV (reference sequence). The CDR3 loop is CASSPAVERAEAFF.

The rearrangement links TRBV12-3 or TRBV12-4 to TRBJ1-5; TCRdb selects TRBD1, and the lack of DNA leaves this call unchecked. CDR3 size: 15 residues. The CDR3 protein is CASSFRPGGNQPQHF.

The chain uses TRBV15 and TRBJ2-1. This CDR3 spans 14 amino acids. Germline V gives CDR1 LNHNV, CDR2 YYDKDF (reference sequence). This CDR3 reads CATSRTWTYNEQFF.

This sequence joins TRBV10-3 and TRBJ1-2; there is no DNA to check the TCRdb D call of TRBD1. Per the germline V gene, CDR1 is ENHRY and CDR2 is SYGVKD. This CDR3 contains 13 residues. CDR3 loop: CAISDGQGNGYTF.

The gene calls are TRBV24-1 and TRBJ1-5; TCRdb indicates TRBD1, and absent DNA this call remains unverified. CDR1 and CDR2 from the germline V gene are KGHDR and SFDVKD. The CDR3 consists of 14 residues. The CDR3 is CATSDGDRGSSQHF.

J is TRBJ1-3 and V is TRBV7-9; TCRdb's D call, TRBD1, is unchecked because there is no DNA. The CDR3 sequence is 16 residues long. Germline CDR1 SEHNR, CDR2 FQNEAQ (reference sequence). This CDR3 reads CASSFSTGPGGNTIYF.

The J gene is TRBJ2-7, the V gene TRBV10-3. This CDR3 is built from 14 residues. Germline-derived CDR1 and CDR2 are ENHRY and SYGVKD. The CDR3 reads CAISESTPSYEQYF.

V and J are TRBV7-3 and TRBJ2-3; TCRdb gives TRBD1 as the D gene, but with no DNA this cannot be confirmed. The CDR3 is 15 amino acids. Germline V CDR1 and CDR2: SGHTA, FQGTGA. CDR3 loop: CASSSLGAGADTQYF.

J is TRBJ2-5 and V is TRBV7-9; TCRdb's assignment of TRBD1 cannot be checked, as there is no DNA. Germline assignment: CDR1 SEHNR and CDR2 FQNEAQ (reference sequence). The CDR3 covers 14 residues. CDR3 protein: CASSLTGWRETQYF. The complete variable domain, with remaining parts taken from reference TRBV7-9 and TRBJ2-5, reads DTGVSQNPRHKITKRGQNVTFRCDPISEHNRLYWYRQTLGQGPEFLTYFQNEAQLEKSRLLSDRFSAERPKGSFSTLEIQRTEQGDSAMYLCASSLTGWRETQYFGPGTRLLVL.

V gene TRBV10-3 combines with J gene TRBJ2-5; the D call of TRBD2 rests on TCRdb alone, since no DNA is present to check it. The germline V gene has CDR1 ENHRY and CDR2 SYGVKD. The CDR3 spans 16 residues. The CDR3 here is CAIDGLAGVIQETQYF.

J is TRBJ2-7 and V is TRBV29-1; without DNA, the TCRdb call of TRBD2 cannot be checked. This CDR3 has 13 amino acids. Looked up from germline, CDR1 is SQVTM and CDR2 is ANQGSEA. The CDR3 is CSVFRTSSNEQYF.

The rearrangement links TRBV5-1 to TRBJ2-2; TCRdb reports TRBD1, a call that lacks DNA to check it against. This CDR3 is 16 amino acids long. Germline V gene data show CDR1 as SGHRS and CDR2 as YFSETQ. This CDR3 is CASSTGTGSNTGELFF.

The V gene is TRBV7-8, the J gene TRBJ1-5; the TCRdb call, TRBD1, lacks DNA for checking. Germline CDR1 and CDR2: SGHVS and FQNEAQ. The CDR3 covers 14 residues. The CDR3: CASTPAGSNQPQHF.

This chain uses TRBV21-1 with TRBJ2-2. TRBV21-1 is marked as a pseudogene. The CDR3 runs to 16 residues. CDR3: CASSRRPSGITGELFF.

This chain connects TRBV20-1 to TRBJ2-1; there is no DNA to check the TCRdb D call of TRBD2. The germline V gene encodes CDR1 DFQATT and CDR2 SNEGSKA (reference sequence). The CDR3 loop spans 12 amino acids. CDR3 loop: CSAPTSVAWQFF.